Following are 5 T cell receptor beta chains from one sample sequenced in a study of cytomegalovirus exposure and HLA in healthy donors. Here immunoSEQ multiplex PCR was the method, and the copy in TCRdb shows in-frame clones only, minus some. The sample shows fewer than 250,000 clones, around 87% of them seen only once. The specimen sequenced was PBMCs. All receptors come from a woman aged 18-29 years in good health and CMV-seropositive.

This chain joins TRBV28 and TRBJ1-1; a weak D match, TRBD1 (5 bases). Germline V lookup: CDR1 MDHEN, CDR2 SYDVKM. Trimming removed 7 bases at V and 1 base at J, with 13 bases between. CDR3 size: 14 residues. CDR3 protein: CASTGRTPNTEAFF. CDR3 coding DNA: TGTGCCAGCACTGGGAGGACACCGAACACTGAAGCTTTCTTT. Using reference TRBV28 and TRBJ1-1 for the parts outside the CDR3, the full variable domain is DVKVTQSSRYLVKRTGEKVFLECVQDMDHENMFWYRQDPGLGLRLIYFSYDVKMKEKGDIPEGYSVSREKKERFSLILESASTNQTSMYLCASTGRTPNTEAFFGQGTRLTVV.

The genes are TRBV27 and TRBJ2-7; TRBD1 might be the D (6 bases). Germline CDR1 and CDR2: MNHEY and SMNVEV (reference sequence). V was cut by 5 bases and J by 3 bases, with 14 bases left in between. This CDR3 has 14 amino acids. Here the CDR3 DNA reads TGTGCCAGCAGTAACGGACAGAAAATCTACGAGCAGTACTTC. It encodes CASSNGQKIYEQYF.

The J gene is TRBJ2-7, the V gene TRBV6-5, with 8 bases that match TRBD2. Trimming cost V 7 bases and J 3 bases; bases outside gene matches: 5. In germline, CDR1 is MNHEY, CDR2 SVGAGI. The CDR3 is 13 amino acids. The CDR3 DNA reads as TGTGCCAGCACTCGGACTAGCAGCTACGAGCAGTACTTC. Encoded protein: CASTRTSSYEQYF.

The DNA for the CDR3 is TGTGCCAGCAGTTCGAGGACAGGGGGTCTTAATGAAAAACTGTTTTTT. This codes for CASSSRTGGLNEKLFF. The rearrangement links TRBV28 to TRBJ1-4, with TRBD1 identical over 10 bases. The J segment lost 4 bases and the V segment lost 4 bases, leaving 6 bases of the junction unmatched. Germline-derived CDR1 and CDR2 are MDHEN and SYDVKM. This CDR3 is 16 amino acids long. The full variable domain, rest sourced from reference TRBV28 and TRBJ1-4, is DVKVTQSSRYLVKRTGEKVFLECVQDMDHENMFWYRQDPGLGLRLIYFSYDVKMKEKGDIPEGYSVSREKKERFSLILESASTNQTSMYLCASSSRTGGLNEKLFFGSGTQLSVL.

In its sample, this clone was seen once. This sequence joins TRBV28 and TRBJ2-4; the D gene is possibly TRBD2 (7 bases). From germline, CDR1 is MDHEN and CDR2 SYDVKM. The CDR3 covers 14 residues. V shed 2 bases and J shed 5 bases, with 10 bases lying between them. CDR3 amino acids: CASSLRGAENIQYF. The CDR3 DNA reads TGTGCCAGCAGTTTACGGGGGGCCGAAAACATTCAGTACTTC.